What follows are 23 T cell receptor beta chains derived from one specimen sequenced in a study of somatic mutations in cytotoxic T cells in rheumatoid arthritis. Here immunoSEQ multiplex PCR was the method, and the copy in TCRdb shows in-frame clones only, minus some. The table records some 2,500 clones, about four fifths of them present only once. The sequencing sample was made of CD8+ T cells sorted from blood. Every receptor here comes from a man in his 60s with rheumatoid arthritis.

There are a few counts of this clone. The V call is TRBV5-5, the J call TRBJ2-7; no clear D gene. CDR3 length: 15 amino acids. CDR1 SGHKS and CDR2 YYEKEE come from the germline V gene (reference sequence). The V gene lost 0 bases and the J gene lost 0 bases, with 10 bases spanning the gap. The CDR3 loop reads CASSLGEISSYEQYF. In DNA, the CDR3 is TGTGCCAGCAGCTTGGGTGAGATAAGCTCCTACGAGCAGTACTTC.

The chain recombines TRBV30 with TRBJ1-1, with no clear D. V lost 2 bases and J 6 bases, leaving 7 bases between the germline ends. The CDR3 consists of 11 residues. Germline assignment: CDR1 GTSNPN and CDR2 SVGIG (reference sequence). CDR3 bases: TGTGCCTGGAGTTTAGGAGCTGAAGCTTTCTTT. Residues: CAWSLGAEAFF.

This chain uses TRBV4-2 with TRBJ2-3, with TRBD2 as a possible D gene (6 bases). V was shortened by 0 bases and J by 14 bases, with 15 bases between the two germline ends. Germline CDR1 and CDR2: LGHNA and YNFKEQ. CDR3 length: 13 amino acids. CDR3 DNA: TGTGCCAGCAGCCAAGAGTCACGGGGGTTATGGTATTTT. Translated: CASSQESRGLWYF.

This CDR3 reads CASSQDRLLAGANTGELFF. Written as DNA, the CDR3 is TGCGCCAGCAGCCAAGATCGGTTACTAGCGGGAGCGAACACCGGGGAGCTGTTTTTT. This rearrangement joins TRBV4-3 to TRBJ2-2, with 11 bases that match TRBD2. After removal of 0 bases from V and 0 bases from J, the junction contained 6 bases not matched to a gene. CDR1 LGHNA and CDR2 YSLEER come from the germline V gene. The CDR3 sequence is 19 residues long.

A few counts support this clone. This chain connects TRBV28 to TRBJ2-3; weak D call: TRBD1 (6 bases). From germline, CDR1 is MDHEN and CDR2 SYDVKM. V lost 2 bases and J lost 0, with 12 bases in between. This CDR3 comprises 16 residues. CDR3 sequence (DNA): TGTGCCAGCAGTTTAATCAGGGGCAGGAGCACAGATACGCAGTATTTT. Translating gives CASSLIRGRSTDTQYF.

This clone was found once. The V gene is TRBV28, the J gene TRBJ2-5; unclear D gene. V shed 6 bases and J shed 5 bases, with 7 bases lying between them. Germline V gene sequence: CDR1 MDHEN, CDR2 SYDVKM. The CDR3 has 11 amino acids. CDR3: CASRTGETQYF. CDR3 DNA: TGTGCCAGCAGGACCGGGGAGACCCAGTACTTC. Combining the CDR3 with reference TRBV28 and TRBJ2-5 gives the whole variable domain DVKVTQSSRYLVKRTGEKVFLECVQDMDHENMFWYRQDPGLGLRLIYFSYDVKMKEKGDIPEGYSVSREKKERFSLILESASTNQTSMYLCASRTGETQYFGPGTRLLVL.

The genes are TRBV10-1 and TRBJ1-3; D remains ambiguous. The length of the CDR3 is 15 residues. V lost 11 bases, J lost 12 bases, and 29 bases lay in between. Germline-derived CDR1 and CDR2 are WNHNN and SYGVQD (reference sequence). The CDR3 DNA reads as TGCGCCCCCCCAGCGTTTCATAAACTCTGGAAACACATATATTTT. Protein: CAPPAFHKLWKHIYF.

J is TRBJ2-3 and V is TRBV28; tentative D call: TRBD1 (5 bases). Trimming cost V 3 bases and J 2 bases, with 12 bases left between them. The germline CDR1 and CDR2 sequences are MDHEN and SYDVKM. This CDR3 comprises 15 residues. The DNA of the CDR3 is TGTGCCAGCAGTTTTCCCGACAGCTCCACAGATACGCAGTATTTT. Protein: CASSFPDSSTDTQYF.

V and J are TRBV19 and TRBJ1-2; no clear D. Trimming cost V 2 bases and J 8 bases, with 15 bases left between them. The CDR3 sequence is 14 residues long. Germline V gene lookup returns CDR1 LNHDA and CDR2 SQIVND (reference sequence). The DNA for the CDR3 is TGTGCCAGTAGTATAATTACAGATCTAAGAGGCTACACCTTC. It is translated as CASSIITDLRGYTF.

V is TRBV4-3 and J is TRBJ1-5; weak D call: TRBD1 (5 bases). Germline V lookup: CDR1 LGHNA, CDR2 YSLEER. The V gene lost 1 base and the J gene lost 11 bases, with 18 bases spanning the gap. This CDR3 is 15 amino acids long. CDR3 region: CASSQVLAGNPAQHF. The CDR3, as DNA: TGCGCCAGCAGCCAAGTATTGGCAGGGAATCCTGCCCAGCATTTT.

The CDR3 region is CSVEARGGTYNEQFF. CDR3 DNA sequence: TGCAGCGTTGAAGCGCGGGGGGGCACCTACAATGAGCAGTTCTTC. This chain links TRBV29-1 with TRBJ2-1, with TRBD2 matching over 9 bases. The CDR3 length is 15 residues. V dropped 1 base and J dropped 2; count of bases not matched to a gene: 3. CDR1 is SQVTM and CDR2 is ANQGSEA in the germline V gene.

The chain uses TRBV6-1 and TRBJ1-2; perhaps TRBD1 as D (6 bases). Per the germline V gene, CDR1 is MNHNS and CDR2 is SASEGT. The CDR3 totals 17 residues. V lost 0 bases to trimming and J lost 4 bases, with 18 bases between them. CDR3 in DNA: TGTGCCAGCAGTGAAGCGCCTGGGGACATAAGAGCCTATGGCTACACCTTC. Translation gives CASSEAPGDIRAYGYTF.

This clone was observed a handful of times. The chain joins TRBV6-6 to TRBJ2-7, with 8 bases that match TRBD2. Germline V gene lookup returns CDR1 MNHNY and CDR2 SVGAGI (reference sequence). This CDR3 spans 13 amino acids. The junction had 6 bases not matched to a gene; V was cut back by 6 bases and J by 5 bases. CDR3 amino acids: CASRERETHEQYF. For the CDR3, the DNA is TGTGCCAGCAGAGAGCGGGAGACCCACGAGCAGTACTTC.

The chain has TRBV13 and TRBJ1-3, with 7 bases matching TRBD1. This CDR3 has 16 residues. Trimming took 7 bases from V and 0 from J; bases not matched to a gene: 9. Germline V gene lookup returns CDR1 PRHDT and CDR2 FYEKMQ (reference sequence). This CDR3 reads CASTRQGQNSGNTIYF. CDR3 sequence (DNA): TGTGCCAGCACGAGACAGGGACAGAACTCTGGAAACACCATATATTTT.

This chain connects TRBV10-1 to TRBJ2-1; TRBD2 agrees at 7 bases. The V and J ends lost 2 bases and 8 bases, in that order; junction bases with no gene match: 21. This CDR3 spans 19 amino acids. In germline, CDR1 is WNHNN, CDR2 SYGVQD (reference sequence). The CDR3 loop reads CASSETLQGGSGDYDEQFF. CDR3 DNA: TGCGCCAGCAGTGAGACCCTCCAGGGAGGCAGCGGGGATTACGATGAGCAGTTCTTC.

The CDR3 protein is CASSLGASRQETQYF. As DNA, the CDR3 is TGTGCCAGCAGCTTGGGGGCTAGCCGGCAAGAGACCCAGTACTTC. The chain joins TRBV11-2 to TRBJ2-5, with a tentative D call TRBD1 (6 bases). Germline CDR1 reads SGHAT; CDR2 reads FQNNGV. The CDR3 is 15 amino acids. Trimming cost V 3 bases and J 2 bases, with 13 bases left between them.

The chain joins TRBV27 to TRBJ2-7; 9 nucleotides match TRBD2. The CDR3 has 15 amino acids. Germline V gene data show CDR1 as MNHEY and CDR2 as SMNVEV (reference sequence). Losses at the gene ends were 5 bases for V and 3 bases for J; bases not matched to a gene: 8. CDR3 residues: CASSLSGTSLYEQYF. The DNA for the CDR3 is TGTGCCAGCAGTCTAAGCGGGACTAGCCTCTACGAGCAGTACTTC.

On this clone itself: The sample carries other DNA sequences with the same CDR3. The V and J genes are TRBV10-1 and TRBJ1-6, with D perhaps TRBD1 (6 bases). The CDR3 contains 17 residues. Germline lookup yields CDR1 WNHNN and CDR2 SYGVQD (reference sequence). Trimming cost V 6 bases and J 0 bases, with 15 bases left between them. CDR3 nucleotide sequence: TGCGCCAGCAGCCCCTGGGACACTCGCTCCTATAATTCACCCCTCCACTTT. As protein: CASSPWDTRSYNSPLHF.

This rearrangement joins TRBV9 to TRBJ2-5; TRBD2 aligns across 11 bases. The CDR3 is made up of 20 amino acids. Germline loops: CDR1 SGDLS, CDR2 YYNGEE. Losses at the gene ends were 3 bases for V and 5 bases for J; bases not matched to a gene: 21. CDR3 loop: CASSAPILPLAGGPVETQYF. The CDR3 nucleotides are TGTGCCAGCAGCGCACCCATTCTCCCCTTAGCGGGGGGGCCGGTGGAGACCCAGTACTTC.

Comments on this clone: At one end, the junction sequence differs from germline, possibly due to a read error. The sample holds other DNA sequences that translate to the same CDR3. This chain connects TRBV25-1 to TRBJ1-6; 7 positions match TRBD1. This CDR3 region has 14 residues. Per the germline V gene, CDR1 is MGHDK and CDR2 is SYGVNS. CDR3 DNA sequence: TGTGCCAGCAGCGAATGGGACAGAAATTCACCCCTCCACTTT. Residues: CASSEWDRNSPLHF.

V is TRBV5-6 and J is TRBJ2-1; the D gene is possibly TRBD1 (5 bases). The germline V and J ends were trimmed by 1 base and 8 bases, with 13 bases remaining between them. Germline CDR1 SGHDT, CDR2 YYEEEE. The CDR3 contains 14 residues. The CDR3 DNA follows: TGTGCCAGCAGCTTGCGGCAGGGTTGGTATGAGCAGTTCTTC. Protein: CASSLRQGWYEQFF.

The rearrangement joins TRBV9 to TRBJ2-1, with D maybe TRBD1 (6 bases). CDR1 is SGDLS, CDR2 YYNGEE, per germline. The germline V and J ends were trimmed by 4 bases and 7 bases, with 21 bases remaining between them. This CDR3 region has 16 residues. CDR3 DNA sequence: TGTGCCAGCAGCACCAACAGGGTCGAGGTCGAAAATGAGCAGTTCTTC. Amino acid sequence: CASSTNRVEVENEQFF.

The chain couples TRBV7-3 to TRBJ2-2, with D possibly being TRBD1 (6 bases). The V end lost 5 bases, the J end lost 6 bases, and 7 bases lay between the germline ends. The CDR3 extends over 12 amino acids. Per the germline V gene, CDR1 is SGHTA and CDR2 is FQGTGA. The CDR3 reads CASSTGSGELFF. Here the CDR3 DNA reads TGTGCCAGCAGCACAGGGTCCGGGGAGCTGTTTTTT.